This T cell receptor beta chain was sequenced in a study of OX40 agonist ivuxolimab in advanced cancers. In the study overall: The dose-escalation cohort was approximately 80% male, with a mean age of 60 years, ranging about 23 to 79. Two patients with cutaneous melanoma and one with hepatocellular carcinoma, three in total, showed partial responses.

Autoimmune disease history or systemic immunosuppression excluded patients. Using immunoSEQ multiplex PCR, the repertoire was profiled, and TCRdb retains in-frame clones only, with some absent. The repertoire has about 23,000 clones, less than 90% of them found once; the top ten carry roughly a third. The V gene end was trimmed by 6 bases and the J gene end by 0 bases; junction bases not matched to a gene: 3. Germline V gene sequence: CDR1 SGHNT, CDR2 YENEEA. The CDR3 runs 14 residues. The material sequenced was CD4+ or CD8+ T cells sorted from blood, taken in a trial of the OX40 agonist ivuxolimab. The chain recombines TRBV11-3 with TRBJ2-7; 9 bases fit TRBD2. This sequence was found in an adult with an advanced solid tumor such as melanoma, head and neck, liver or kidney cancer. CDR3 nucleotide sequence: TGTGCCAGCAGTCTAGCGGGAAGCTCCTACGAGCAGTACTTC. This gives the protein CASSLAGSSYEQYF.